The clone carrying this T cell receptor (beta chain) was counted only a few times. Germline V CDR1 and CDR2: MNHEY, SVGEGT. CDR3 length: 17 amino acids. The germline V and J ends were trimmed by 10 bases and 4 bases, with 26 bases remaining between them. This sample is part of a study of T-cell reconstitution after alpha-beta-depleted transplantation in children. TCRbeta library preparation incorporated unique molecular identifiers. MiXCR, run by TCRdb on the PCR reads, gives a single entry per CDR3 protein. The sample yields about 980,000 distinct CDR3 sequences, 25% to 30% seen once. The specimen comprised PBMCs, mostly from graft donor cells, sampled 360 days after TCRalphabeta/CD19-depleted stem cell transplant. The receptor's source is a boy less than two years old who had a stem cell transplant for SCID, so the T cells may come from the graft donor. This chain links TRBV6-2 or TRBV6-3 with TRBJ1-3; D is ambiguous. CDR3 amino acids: CATRIDDSARAGNTIYF. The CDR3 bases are TGTGCCACCCGTATCGATGATTCCGCCCGCGCCGGAAACACCATATATTTT.